One and the same sample provided the 32 T cell receptor beta chains below, sequenced in a study of blood T cell repertoires in COVID-19. The method was immunoSEQ multiplex PCR; TCRdb's version includes in-frame clones alone and lacks a portion of them. The table lists about 71,000 clones, about nine tenths of them singletons. Sequencing was performed on peripheral blood. These receptors were obtained from a man in his thirties or forties with acute or convalescent COVID-19.

The rearrangement links TRBV7-9 to TRBJ1-2; D not resolved. Trimming took 5 bases from V and 8 from J, leaving 15 bases between them. Per the germline V gene, CDR1 is SEHNR and CDR2 is FQNEAQ (reference sequence). The CDR3 is 13 amino acids. The CDR3 loop reads CASSPRAGVGYTF. CDR3 bases: TGTGCCAGCAGCCCTAGAGCGGGCGTCGGCTACACCTTC.

This chain links TRBV7-8 with TRBJ2-3, with 9 nucleotides matching TRBD2. Germline V lookup: CDR1 SGHVS, CDR2 FQNEAQ. Germline trimming cut 1 base from V and 2 bases from J; bases unmatched to any gene: 4. This CDR3 region has 16 residues. The CDR3 spells CASSLVAGGSTDTQYF. In DNA, the CDR3 is TGTGCCAGCAGCTTAGTTGCGGGGGGGTCCACAGATACGCAGTATTTT.

The rearrangement links TRBV28 to TRBJ1-1; 9 bases fit TRBD1. CDR1 is MDHEN, CDR2 SYDVKM, per germline. The length of the CDR3 is 15 residues. V lost 3 bases to trimming and J lost 5 bases; unmatched junction nucleotides: 7. The CDR3 protein is CASSFIGQGRTEAFF. The CDR3 nucleotides are TGTGCCAGCAGTTTTATAGGACAGGGGAGGACTGAAGCTTTCTTT.

Only a few counts were recorded for this clone. In nucleotides, the CDR3 is TGTGCCAGCAGCCAAAGTTACGGGAACGAGCAGTACGTC. It translates to CASSQSYGNEQYV. The rearrangement joins TRBV14 to TRBJ2-7, with a possible D match to TRBD2 (5 bases). Germline V gene sequence: CDR1 SGHDN, CDR2 FVKESK. The CDR3 is 13 amino acids. Trimming took 2 bases from V and 5 from J, leaving 10 bases between them.

V usage is TRBV18 and J usage is TRBJ1-6; D is perhaps TRBD1 (5 bases). Germline V lookup: CDR1 KGHSH, CDR2 LQKENI. V was trimmed by 2 bases and J by 6 bases, leaving 20 bases between them. This CDR3 has 18 amino acids. The CDR3 loop reads CASSPYSITGPGNSPLHF. The CDR3 DNA is TGTGCCAGCTCACCATATTCTATTACAGGACCTGGTAATTCACCCCTCCACTTT.

V usage is TRBV9 and J usage is TRBJ1-1; 7 nucleotides align to TRBD1. The CDR3 has 13 residues. Trimming cost V 2 bases and J 8 bases; bases outside gene matches: 6. Germline assignment: CDR1 SGDLS and CDR2 YYNGEE. CDR3 region: CASSVLQGTEAFF. The DNA for the CDR3 is TGTGCCAGCAGCGTTCTACAGGGGACCGAAGCTTTCTTT. Based on the CDR3 plus reference TRBV9 and TRBJ1-1, the full variable domain is DSGVTQTPKHLITATGQRVTLRCSPRSGDLSVYWYQQSLDQGLQFLIQYYNGEERAKGNILERFSAQQFPDLHSELNLSSLELGDSALYFCASSVLQGTEAFFGQGTRLTVV.

The chain's CDR3 is CASSHLQAVNNEQFF. CDR3 nucleotide sequence: TGCGCCAGCAGCCACCTACAAGCGGTAAACAATGAGCAGTTCTTC. The chain joins TRBV4-3 to TRBJ2-1, with D tentatively TRBD2 (5 bases). V lost 3 bases to trimming and J lost 5 bases, with 14 bases between them. The length of the CDR3 is 15 residues. Germline V CDR1 and CDR2: LGHNA, YSLEER.

The rearrangement joins TRBV5-4 to TRBJ2-1, with TRBD2 matching over 12 bases. There are 15 residues in the CDR3. J gave up 7 bases and V 4 bases, and 6 bases lay outside the gene matches. Germline V CDR1 and CDR2: SGHNT, YYREEE (reference sequence). The CDR3 sequence: CASSPTSGSRNEQFF. The CDR3 DNA reads TGTGCCAGCAGCCCGACTAGCGGGAGTAGAAATGAGCAGTTCTTC.

The chain has TRBV7-2 and TRBJ1-3, with TRBD1 matching 10 bases. Trimming took 5 bases from V and 10 from J; bases not matched to a gene: 8. The germline gives CDR1 SGHTA, CDR2 FQGNSA. The CDR3 length is 14 residues. The CDR3 region is CASSPRRQGATIYF. The CDR3 bases are TGTGCCAGCAGCCCGAGACGACAGGGGGCAACCATATATTTT.

The rearrangement links TRBV19 to TRBJ1-5, with a tentative D call TRBD1 (5 bases). The germline V and J ends were trimmed by 2 bases and 7 bases, with 15 bases remaining between them. The CDR3 consists of 15 residues. Germline V lookup: CDR1 LNHDA, CDR2 SQIVND (reference sequence). The CDR3 loop reads CASSISGAWGQPQHF. Here the CDR3 DNA reads TGTGCCAGTAGTATAAGCGGGGCGTGGGGACAGCCCCAGCATTTT.

The chain employs TRBV28 and TRBJ2-3; 8 bases match TRBD1. The germline V gene has CDR1 MDHEN and CDR2 SYDVKM. J was trimmed by 8 bases and V by 5 bases; bases with no gene match: 12. This CDR3 spans 15 amino acids. The CDR3: CASSRTRGPRGTQYF. The CDR3 DNA sequence: TGTGCCAGCAGTAGGACCAGGGGGCCCCGTGGTACGCAGTATTTT.

The chain is built from TRBV9 and TRBJ2-2; D possibly corresponds to TRBD1 (6 bases). The CDR3 has 14 residues. V was clipped by 3 bases and J by 4 bases, with 10 bases between them. Germline V gives CDR1 SGDLS, CDR2 YYNGEE. The CDR3 region is CASSGEQGTGELFF. The CDR3 DNA follows: TGTGCCAGCAGCGGTGAACAGGGCACCGGGGAGCTGTTTTTT.

The chain has TRBV19 and TRBJ2-2; 9 nucleotides line up with TRBD2. V was clipped by 8 bases and J by 2 bases; unmatched bases: 3. Germline lookup yields CDR1 LNHDA and CDR2 SQIVND (reference sequence). The CDR3 extends over 14 amino acids. The DNA of the CDR3 is TGTGCCAGTGGACTAGCGTCCAACACCGGGGAGCTGTTTTTT. Protein sequence: CASGLASNTGELFF.

This clone showed up just a few times. The rearrangement joins TRBV10-2 to TRBJ1-5; the D gene is possibly TRBD1 (5 bases). The CDR3 is made up of 18 amino acids. V was cut by 1 base and J by 0 bases, with 16 bases left in between. Germline CDR1 reads WSHSY; CDR2 reads SAAADI. The CDR3 loop is CASSELGGGADSNQPQHF. The DNA for the CDR3 is TGCGCCAGCAGTGAGTTGGGTGGAGGGGCGGATAGCAATCAGCCCCAGCATTTT.

The chain couples TRBV6-5 to TRBJ2-6; the match to TRBD1 covers 8 bases. This CDR3 is built from 15 residues. Germline V gives CDR1 MNHEY, CDR2 SVGAGI. CDR3 DNA sequence: TGTGGATCAGGGGGCCCAAGCTCTGGGGCCAACGTCCTGACTTTC. Amino acids: CGSGGPSSGANVLTF.

The genes are TRBV18 and TRBJ1-2, with 10 bases lining up with TRBD1. Trimming removed 5 bases from V and 2 bases from J; junction bases left unmatched: 5. CDR1 and CDR2 (germline): KGHSH, LQKENI. CDR3 size: 15 residues. The CDR3 protein is CASSSGQGSNYGYTF. The CDR3 DNA reads as TGTGCCAGCTCATCGGGACAGGGGTCCAACTATGGCTACACCTTC.

The V and J genes are TRBV24-1 and TRBJ2-2, with D tentatively TRBD1 (5 bases). The ends were cut back, 8 bases at V and 4 bases at J, with 13 bases in the middle. This CDR3 contains 14 residues. Germline V CDR1 and CDR2: KGHDR, SFDVKD. CDR3 in DNA: TGTGCCACCAAGGCGGCAGGGCCCACCGGGGAGCTGTTTTTT. This encodes CATKAAGPTGELFF.

The chain is built from TRBV4-2 and TRBJ1-2, with D possibly matching TRBD1 (5 bases). This CDR3 spans 14 amino acids. The V end was cut by 6 bases, the J end by 7 bases, with 18 bases between. From germline, CDR1 is LGHNA and CDR2 YNFKEQ. For the CDR3, the DNA is TGTGCCAGCAGTCAGGGAGGGACCAGGCGTGGCTACACCTTC. Translating it yields CASSQGGTRRGYTF.

This chain uses TRBV6-5 with TRBJ2-5, with unresolved D. CDR1 is MNHEY, CDR2 SVGAGI, per germline. V lost 7 bases to trimming and J lost 5 bases, with 14 bases between them. This CDR3 spans 13 amino acids. This CDR3 is CASTKSLGETQYF. The DNA for the CDR3 is TGTGCCAGCACCAAATCCCTCGGGGAGACCCAGTACTTC.

The chain uses TRBV7-3 and TRBJ2-5, with 16 bases fitting TRBD2. J lost 5 bases, V lost 4 bases, and 7 bases had no gene match. There are 17 residues in the CDR3. Germline V gene lookup returns CDR1 SGHTA and CDR2 FQGTGA. The CDR3 loop is CASSSGTSGRAEETQYF. Written as DNA, the CDR3 is TGTGCCAGCAGCTCCGGGACTAGCGGGAGGGCCGAGGAGACCCAGTACTTC.

V gene TRBV7-9 combines with J gene TRBJ1-6; 8 positions match TRBD1. This CDR3 is 16 amino acids long. The germline V gene encodes CDR1 SEHNR and CDR2 FQNEAQ (reference sequence). Trimming cost V 5 bases and J 4 bases; bases outside gene matches: 7. In DNA, the CDR3 is TGTGCCAGCAGCCCACAGGGGGGCGATTATAATTCACCCCTCCACTTT. Its translation: CASSPQGGDYNSPLHF.

The CDR3: CASSVGLAGGGTDTQYF. The CDR3 DNA sequence: TGTGCCAGCAGCGTCGGACTAGCGGGGGGCGGCACAGATACGCAGTATTTT. The chain combines TRBV9 with TRBJ2-3; 14 bases are shared with TRBD2. CDR1 and CDR2 from the germline V gene are SGDLS and YYNGEE. The V and J ends lost 2 bases and 1 base, in that order; junction bases with no gene match: 3. The CDR3 has 17 residues. Looking up the rest from reference TRBV9 and TRBJ2-3 gives the full variable domain: DSGVTQTPKHLITATGQRVTLRCSPRSGDLSVYWYQQSLDQGLQFLIQYYNGEERAKGNILERFSAQQFPDLHSELNLSSLELGDSALYFCASSVGLAGGGTDTQYFGPGTRLTVL.

V is TRBV30 and J is TRBJ2-7; 10 bases are shared with TRBD2. The CDR3 consists of 13 residues. Trimming cost V 4 bases and J 1 base; bases outside gene matches: 1. Germline values: CDR1 GTSNPN, CDR2 SVGIG (reference sequence). DNA for the CDR3: TGTGCCTGGACTAGCGGGGGTTCCTACGAGCAGTACTTC. It yields the protein CAWTSGGSYEQYF.

The chain employs TRBV5-1 and TRBJ2-4; D might be TRBD1 (5 bases). This CDR3 contains 13 residues. In germline, CDR1 is SGHRS, CDR2 YFSETQ. Trimming stripped 4 bases from V and 9 bases from J, with 14 bases between. The CDR3 loop is CASSVAGLSIQYF. CDR3 bases: TGCGCCAGCAGCGTGGCAGGGCTGAGCATTCAGTACTTC.

The gene calls are TRBV9 and TRBJ2-1; 7 bases match TRBD1. The CDR3 contains 15 residues. Trimming took 3 bases from V and 0 from J; bases not matched to a gene: 3. Germline V lookup: CDR1 SGDLS, CDR2 YYNGEE. The CDR3 spells CASSADRSSYNEQFF. Written as DNA, the CDR3 is TGTGCCAGCAGCGCGGACAGGAGCTCCTACAATGAGCAGTTCTTC. The variable domain in full, completed from reference TRBV9 and TRBJ2-1, reads DSGVTQTPKHLITATGQRVTLRCSPRSGDLSVYWYQQSLDQGLQFLIQYYNGEERAKGNILERFSAQQFPDLHSELNLSSLELGDSALYFCASSADRSSYNEQFFGPGTRLTVL.

The chain carries TRBV18 and TRBJ2-5; possible D gene TRBD1, 5 bases. Trimming shortened V by 6 bases and J by 2 bases, and 16 bases separated the two germline ends. The CDR3 extends over 15 amino acids. The germline CDR1 and CDR2 sequences are KGHSH and LQKENI. The CDR3 sequence is CASSPYTDSQETQYF. The CDR3 DNA sequence: TGTGCCAGCTCCCCTTACACCGACAGTCAAGAGACCCAGTACTTC.

This chain links TRBV2 with TRBJ2-1; 10 bases line up with TRBD2. The CDR3 has 19 amino acids. Germline V CDR1 and CDR2: SNHLY, FYNNEI. J lost 2 bases, V lost 5 bases, and 15 bases had no gene match. For the CDR3, the DNA is TGTGCCAGCAGTCCCCGCTCTTCCCGAGCGGGAGGGCCCTACAATGAGCAGTTCTTC. It encodes CASSPRSSRAGGPYNEQFF.

The chain couples TRBV28 to TRBJ1-6; 8 bases match TRBD1. Germline trimming cut 1 base from V and 10 bases from J; bases unmatched to any gene: 3. The CDR3 is made up of 14 amino acids. Germline V gene sequence: CDR1 MDHEN, CDR2 SYDVKM. In DNA, the CDR3 is TGTGCCAGCAGTTTATCGGACAGGGAATCACCCCTCCACTTT. Its protein product is CASSLSDRESPLHF.

This rearrangement joins TRBV6-6 to TRBJ1-5; a weak D match, TRBD1 (6 bases). V gave up 6 bases and J gave up 6 bases, with 15 bases separating them. There are 14 residues in the CDR3. Germline assignment: CDR1 MNHNY and CDR2 SVGAGI (reference sequence). CDR3 DNA sequence: TGTGCCAGCAGCTCGGGGGGGCAAGGTCAGCCCCAGCATTTT. This gives the protein CASSSGGQGQPQHF.

This clone was detected only a few times. The V and J genes are TRBV6-5 and TRBJ1-3, with D hard to call. CDR3 length: 13 residues. Trimming took 8 bases from V and 0 from J, leaving 8 bases between them. Germline CDR1 is MNHEY and CDR2 is SVGAGI. In DNA, the CDR3 is TGTGCCAGCTCCGAGAGCTCTGGAAACACCATATATTTT. This codes for CASSESSGNTIYF.

The V call is TRBV19, the J call TRBJ2-5; D uncertain. The germline CDR1 and CDR2 sequences are LNHDA and SQIVND (reference sequence). Trimming removed 9 bases from V and 4 bases from J, with 15 bases in between. CDR3 length equals 13 residues. This CDR3 is CASAARAGETQYF. For the CDR3, the DNA is TGTGCCAGCGCGGCTAGAGCTGGAGAGACCCAGTACTTC. Complete variable domain (other parts from reference TRBV19 and TRBJ2-5): DGGITQSPKYLFRKEGQNVTLSCEQNLNHDAMYWYRQDPGQGLRLIYYSQIVNDFQKGDIAEGYSVSREKKESFPLTVTSAQKNPTAFYLCASAARAGETQYFGPGTRLLVL.

This clone was observed once. This rearrangement joins TRBV9 to TRBJ1-6, with no clear D. The germline CDR1 and CDR2 sequences are SGDLS and YYNGEE. This CDR3 comprises 13 residues. The V end was cut by 3 bases, the J end by 8 bases, with 9 bases between. The CDR3 sequence: CASSARTYSPLHF. The CDR3 coding sequence is TGTGCCAGCAGCGCCCGGACTTATTCACCCCTCCACTTT.